Listed below are T cell receptor beta chains from one sample, sequenced in a study of CD8 T cells in Susac syndrome. TCRdb reprocessed the immunoSEQ multiplex PCR reads with MiXCR, giving one entry per CDR3 protein. The sample carries some 65,000 distinct CDR3 sequences, approximately 93% recorded once. The sample comprised CD8+ T cells from PBMCs. Receptors originate from a human donor with multiple sclerosis. The CDR3 runs from the conserved cysteine through the conserved F or W. A D gene is named only where the DNA matches it firmly. The size of a clone is reported for some rows only, either as once, few or many, or as a class for expanded clones.

v_call	j_call	d_call	clone_size	cdr3_aa	cdr3_nt
TRBV18	TRBJ2-2	-	-	CASSRETQPTGELFF	TGTGCCAGCTCACGGGAGACACAACCCACCGGGGAGCTGTTTTTT
TRBV11-2	TRBJ2-3	-	-	CASSLEPSMKWDTQYF	TGTGCCAGCAGCTTAGAGCCTAGCATGAAGTGGGATACGCAGTATTTT
TRBV4-1	TRBJ1-1	-	-	CASSLGPGQNTEAFF	TGCGCCAGCAGCCTAGGGCCAGGACAGAACACTGAAGCTTTCTTT
TRBV27	TRBJ2-7	-	-	CASSFDRLGVYEQYF	TGTGCCAGCAGCTTCGACCGGTTGGGTGTCTACGAGCAGTACTTC
TRBV7-9	TRBJ2-7	-	-	CASSFGALYEQYF	TGTGCCAGCAGCTTCGGTGCCCTCTACGAGCAGTACTTC
TRBV5-6	TRBJ2-7	-	-	CASRSQETYEQYF	TGTGCCAGCAGGAGCCAGGAAACCTACGAGCAGTACTTC
TRBV29-1	TRBJ2-3	TRBD1	-	CSVVGQGVNTDTQYF	TGCAGCGTTGTCGGCCAGGGGGTGAACACAGATACGCAGTATTTT
TRBV5-6	TRBJ2-5	-	-	CASSFAGGRETQYF	TGTGCCAGCAGCTTCGCCGGAGGCCGGGAGACCCAGTACTTC
TRBV4-1	TRBJ2-2	-	-	CASSHAPGKDTGELFF	TGCGCCAGCAGCCATGCCCCTGGAAAGGACACCGGGGAGCTGTTTTTT
TRBV27	TRBJ1-5	-	-	CASRFILGGPQHF	TGTGCCAGCAGATTTATACTAGGGGGGCCCCAGCATTTT
TRBV20-1	TRBJ1-5	-	-	CSARDLSRDSNQPQHF	TGCAGTGCTAGAGATCTTTCGAGGGATAGCAATCAGCCCCAGCATTTT
TRBV5-4	TRBJ1-1	TRBD1	-	CASRRIGQGGMNTEAFF	TGTGCCAGCAGGCGAATCGGACAGGGTGGGATGAACACTGAAGCTTTCTTT
TRBV11-1	TRBJ2-1	TRBD1	few	CASSPPGQGDYNEQFF	TGTGCCAGCAGCCCGCCGGGACAGGGGGACTACAATGAGCAGTTCTTC
TRBV9	TRBJ2-1	TRBD2	-	CASSAYSSGDNDLFF	TGTGCCAGCAGCGCATACTCTAGCGGGGACAATGATTTGTTCTTC
TRBV25-1	TRBJ2-7	-	once	CASSESWRDEQYF	TGTGCCAGCAGTGAATCATGGCGCGACGAGCAGTACTTC
TRBV20-1	TRBJ1-2	-	-	CSARDTQVFGYTF	TGCAGTGCTAGAGATACCCAGGTCTTCGGCTACACCTTC
TRBV4-1	TRBJ1-5	-	-	CASSHLGGSGQPQHF	TGCGCCAGCAGCCATTTGGGAGGGAGCGGTCAGCCCCAGCATTTT
TRBV3-1	TRBJ2-5	-	few	CASSHQETQYF	TGTGCCAGCAGCCATCAGGAGACCCAGTACTTC
TRBV4-3	TRBJ1-1	TRBD1	-	CASSHGTGGTEAFF	TGCGCCAGCAGCCACGGGACAGGGGGCACTGAAGCTTTCTTT
TRBV6-2/TRBV6-3	TRBJ2-3	-	-	CASKGYSTDTQYF	TGTGCCAGCAAGGGGTATAGCACAGATACGCAGTATTTT
TRBV9	TRBJ2-3	TRBD2	-	CASSSGTSDGTDTQYF	TGTGCCAGCAGCTCAGGGACTAGCGACGGCACAGATACGCAGTATTTT
TRBV27	TRBJ2-5	-	-	CASSPQTRGETQYF	TGTGCCAGCAGTCCCCAGACTAGGGGAGAGACCCAGTACTTC
TRBV7-9	TRBJ2-7	TRBD1	-	CASSFPGQLPSYEQYF	TGTGCCAGCAGCTTCCCGGGACAGCTACCCTCCTACGAGCAGTACTTC
TRBV7-9	TRBJ2-5	TRBD2	-	CASSERTSGSETQYF	TGTGCCAGCAGCGAGAGGACTAGCGGGAGTGAGACCCAGTACTTC
TRBV28	TRBJ2-1	TRBD2	-	CASSPVLAGVARNNEQFF	TGTGCCAGCAGTCCTGTTCTAGCGGGAGTTGCTCGGAACAATGAGCAGTTCTTC
TRBV27	TRBJ2-1	TRBD1	-	CASSLGQGADEQFF	TGTGCCAGCAGTTTAGGACAGGGGGCAGATGAGCAGTTCTTC
TRBV28	TRBJ2-7	TRBD1	-	CASTIRQGRSSYEQYF	TGTGCCAGCACCATCCGACAGGGTCGATCCTCTTACGAGCAGTACTTC
TRBV27	TRBJ2-7	TRBD2	-	CASATSGFNYEQYF	TGTGCCAGTGCTACTAGCGGGTTTAACTACGAGCAGTACTTC
TRBV7-8	TRBJ2-1	TRBD2	-	CASSPRTSGNEQFF	TGTGCCAGCAGCCCTCGGACTAGCGGAAATGAGCAGTTCTTC
TRBV20-1	TRBJ1-1	-	once	CSARDWEDFMNTEAFF	TGCAGTGCTAGAGATTGGGAAGATTTCATGAACACTGAAGCTTTCTTT